This T cell receptor (beta chain) comes out of a study of blood T cell repertoires in COVID-19 (dated by TCRdb to the early 2020s). Describing the broader study: The collaborator samples originated in the United States, Italy and Spain and spanned the acute and convalescent phases of COVID-19. The prospective study material was composed of cDNA or gDNA derived from T cells, B-cell-depleted T cells, or PBMCs. The dataset comprised deeply sampled blood TCRbeta repertoires from subjects exposed to, actively infected with, or recovered from COVID-19. The repertoires were made available in a free public database intended to serve as a resource for research on the immune response to SARS-CoV-2. The samples were drawn from two sources: the first 160 participants of the ongoing ImmuneRACE study, and 1,200 or so subjects contributed by 6 global collaborators. The sample metadata nearly always contained a de-identified subject ID, COVID-19 status, age in years and sex. Where available, HLA class I and class II types were taken from metadata supplied by the sample provider and were not determined by assay-based typing.

The CDR3 sequence holds 16 residues, the cysteine and phenylalanine included. The read is trimmed to its CDR3 DNA, 48 bases read in frame from base 1. The CDR1 and CDR2 encoded by the germline V gene are SGHTA and FQGTGA. Trimming removed 1 base from V and 4 bases from J, leaving 16 bases between the germline ends. Turning to this clone: Its target antigen remains unknown. No much larger clonotype is one base removed from it; base qualities were not supplied.

The immunoSEQ Assay, a bias-controlled multiplex PCR, was used to amplify TCRbeta CDR3 regions from genomic DNA. Processing in the source paper ran as follows. The number of nucleated cells in each sample was estimated by amplification of reference gene primers within the assay. To quantify the absolute abundance of each unique TCRbeta CDR3 rearrangement, sequence reads were collapsed and filtered. For each sample, productive Simpson clonality was calculated by taking the square root of Simpson's diversity index across productive rearrangements. As stored in TCRdb, this immuneACCESS dataset retains in-frame rearrangements with V and J assigned. A fraction of the clones does not appear; measured against another copy, unresolved V genes explain less than half of the discrepancy, and the remainder lacks a known reason. V and J calls and clone size are given by that table; D and trimming were obtained from the DNA. Within this sample are 40,000 to 50,000 clones, with more than 75% of them counted one time only. Nearly 5% of the sample comes from the top ten.

The research as a whole found: The quantity of clinical and demographic metadata differed by source and by participant and was supplied without curation.

Each collaborating institution followed its own protocols to collect whole blood in K2EDTA tubes. For TCRbeta analysis, collaborators shipped samples in one of three forms: frozen whole blood, isolated PBMCs, or DNA extracted from either of those sample types. Material for sequencing was peripheral blood. The sequence was obtained from a human donor in a cohort sampled during active COVID-19. The V and J genes are TRBV7-3 and TRBJ1-2; the D region possibly corresponds to TRBD1 (6 bases align). Here is the DNA: TGTGCCAGCAGCTTAAACCCCAGGGGTATGGTCTATGGCTACACCTTC. Its protein reads: CASSLNPRGMVYGYTF.